The 14 T cell receptor beta chains below come from one sample, sequenced in a study of beta chain features in type 1 diabetes (dated by TCRdb to 2016 to 2019). The protocol used for the library was the immunoSEQ multiplex PCR assay. The High Capacity cDNA Reverse Transcription Kit was used to reverse transcribe all of the isolated RNA, meaning that expressed TCRB transcripts were what got sequenced. TCRdb took over this immuneACCESS table, retaining in-frame rearrangements with V and J assigned. Such tables are incomplete; in checked studies, under half of the missing clones stem from an unresolved V gene, and the remainder is unexplained. Recorded for this sample are a few hundred thousand clones; 30% of them occurred a single time. Jointly, the top ten make up around 0.065% of the sample. The sample taken for sequencing was naive CD4+ T cells from blood. What this sample's cell subset or site label stands for: true naive CD4+ T cells. Receptor source: a man between 18 and 29 years old in good health.

The V and J genes are TRBV4-3 and TRBJ2-5; D unresolved. From germline, CDR1 is LGHNA and CDR2 YSLEER. This CDR3 contains 14 residues. With 0 bases removed from V and 4 bases from J, the gap between germline ends came to 9 bases. In DNA, the CDR3 is TGCGCCAGCAGCCAAGAGACGGCAGTAGAGACCCAGTACTTC. Its protein product is CASSQETAVETQYF.

Here the CDR3 reads CASSLSGQGRVSGANVLTF. CDR3 bases: TGTGCCAGCTCACTTTCAGGACAAGGCAGAGTCTCTGGGGCCAACGTCCTGACTTTC. The chain joins TRBV18 to TRBJ2-6; tentatively, D is TRBD1 (5 bases). This CDR3 region has 19 residues. V was cut by 4 bases and J by 0 bases, with 19 bases left in between. CDR1 and CDR2 from the germline V gene are KGHSH and LQKENI.

In this sample, this clone turned up a few times. The V call is TRBV9, the J call TRBJ2-2, with 10 bases fitting TRBD1. Trimming at V came to 1 base and at J to 9 bases, leaving 6 bases not matched to a gene. Germline CDR1 reads SGDLS; CDR2 reads YYNGEE. The CDR3 runs 15 residues. The CDR3 region has the DNA TGTGCCAGCAGCGTACACGGACAGGGGGGAAGGGAGCTGTTTTTT. This translates into CASSVHGQGGRELFF. Variable domain in full (rest from reference TRBV9 and TRBJ2-2): DSGVTQTPKHLITATGQRVTLRCSPRSGDLSVYWYQQSLDQGLQFLIQYYNGEERAKGNILERFSAQQFPDLHSELNLSSLELGDSALYFCASSVHGQGGRELFFGEGSRLTVL.

The V call is TRBV15, the J call TRBJ2-7, with TRBD1 matching 7 bases. J lost 9 bases, V lost 5 bases, and 13 bases had no gene match. The CDR3 is 14 amino acids. CDR1 and CDR2 from the germline V gene are LNHNV and YYDKDF (reference sequence). The CDR3 protein is CATSVPGQYSVQYF. CDR3 in DNA: TGTGCCACCAGCGTGCCGGGACAGTATTCGGTGCAGTACTTC.

The V and J genes are TRBV7-2 and TRBJ2-7, with 10 positions matching TRBD1. Trimming at V came to 5 bases and at J to 0 bases, leaving 4 bases not matched to a gene. In germline, CDR1 is SGHTA, CDR2 FQGNSA. The CDR3 runs 15 residues. CDR3 sequence: CASSQRQGASYEQYF. The CDR3 coding sequence is TGTGCCAGCAGCCAAAGACAGGGGGCCTCCTACGAGCAGTACTTC.

This chain connects TRBV7-3 to TRBJ2-1; 9 bases line up with TRBD2. The CDR3 is made up of 16 amino acids. Per the germline V gene, CDR1 is SGHTA and CDR2 is FQGTGA. Trimming at V came to 5 bases and at J to 7 bases, leaving 12 bases not matched to a gene. The DNA for the CDR3 is TGTGCCAGCAGCCCAAGAGGTAGCGGGAGCGGGAATGAGCAGTTCTTC. Amino acids: CASSPRGSGSGNEQFF.

This clone was seen only a few times. The V gene is TRBV7-2, the J gene TRBJ2-5; 10 positions match TRBD2. This CDR3 spans 15 amino acids. After removal of 1 base from V and 5 bases from J, the junction contained 4 bases not matched to a gene. Germline values: CDR1 SGHTA, CDR2 FQGNSA. For the CDR3, the DNA is TGTGCCAGCAGCTTAGGACTAGCGGGCTTGGAGACCCAGTACTTC. This translates into CASSLGLAGLETQYF.

The chain employs TRBV2 and TRBJ2-3, with a tentative D call TRBD2 (5 bases). The CDR3 loop spans 15 amino acids. V was trimmed by 2 bases and J by 3 bases, leaving 12 bases between them. Germline V gene lookup returns CDR1 SNHLY and CDR2 FYNNEI. The CDR3 protein is CASSENSWETDTQYF. The CDR3 DNA follows: TGTGCCAGCAGTGAAAATAGCTGGGAGACAGATACGCAGTATTTT. The variable domain in full, with the rest retrieved from reference TRBV2 and TRBJ2-3, is EPEVTQTPSHQVTQMGQEVILRCVPISNHLYFYWYRQILGQKVEFLVSFYNNEISEKSEIFDDQFSVERPDGSNFTLKIRSTKLEDSAMYFCASSENSWETDTQYFGPGTRLTVL.

CDR3 region: CASSQDRVAYEQYF. CDR3 coding DNA: TGTGCCAGCAGCCAGGACAGGGTGGCCTACGAGCAGTACTTC. The gene calls are TRBV7-2 and TRBJ2-7, with TRBD1 matching over 8 bases. Germline CDR1 SGHTA, CDR2 FQGNSA. Trimming took 5 bases from V and 2 from J; bases not matched to a gene: 5. The CDR3 loop spans 14 amino acids.

The rearrangement joins TRBV2 to TRBJ2-5, with D tentatively TRBD1 (5 bases). Germline V gene data show CDR1 as SNHLY and CDR2 as FYNNEI. Between the trimmed V and J ends, which lost 3 bases and 2 bases, there was a span of 7 bases. The CDR3 spans 13 residues. The CDR3 bases are TGTGCCAGCAGTGAGAACAGGCAAGAGACCCAGTACTTC. Translation: CASSENRQETQYF.

This rearrangement joins TRBV6-6 to TRBJ1-2; D possibly corresponds to TRBD1 (5 bases). Trimming took 0 bases from V and 4 from J, leaving 6 bases between them. Germline CDR1 MNHNY, CDR2 SVGAGI (reference sequence). CDR3 length: 13 amino acids. The CDR3 protein is CASSYSGGYGYTF. As DNA, the CDR3 is TGTGCCAGCAGTTACTCGGGGGGCTATGGCTACACCTTC.

This clone was seen more than once but under ten times. This rearrangement joins TRBV29-1 to TRBJ2-2, with TRBD2 matching 10 bases. Germline CDR1 reads SQVTM; CDR2 reads ANQGSEA. Unmatched junction bases numbered 8, after V lost 5 bases and J lost 2 bases. This CDR3 has 16 amino acids. The CDR3 here is CSVHGASGRNTGELFF. CDR3 sequence (DNA): TGCAGCGTTCATGGAGCTAGCGGGAGAAACACCGGGGAGCTGTTTTTT.

This clone was seen a few times. The V gene is TRBV30, the J gene TRBJ2-7, with D uncertain. The germline gives CDR1 GTSNPN, CDR2 SVGIG (reference sequence). Trimming took off 4 bases at V and 3 bases at J, with 7 bases between the two ends. The CDR3 sequence is 11 residues long. The CDR3: CAWMKNYEQYF. The DNA of the CDR3 is TGTGCCTGGATGAAGAACTACGAGCAGTACTTC. The variable domain in full, with the rest retrieved from reference TRBV30 and TRBJ2-7, is SQTIHQWPATLVQPVGSPLSLECTVEGTSNPNLYWYRQAAGRGLQLLFYSVGIGQISSEVPQNLSASRPQDRQFILSSKKLLLSDSGFYLCAWMKNYEQYFGPGTRLTVT.

The gene calls are TRBV29-1 and TRBJ2-5; D gene unclear. Germline V CDR1 and CDR2: SQVTM, ANQGSEA. This CDR3 contains 12 residues. Trimming removed 4 bases at V and 3 bases at J, with 9 bases between. In DNA form, the CDR3 reads TGCAGCGTTGGCGGACCGGAAGAGACCCAGTACTTC. The encoded protein is CSVGGPEETQYF.